A selection of T cell receptor beta chains follows, all from one sample in a study of blood T cells in healthy people across ages. TCRdb passed the 5' RACE reads through MiXCR, listing each CDR3 protein once. This sample carries hundreds of thousands of distinct CDR3 sequences, about a fifth of them seen once, and the ten largest clones take around 22%. Specimen: blood. The receptors derive from a man between 65 and 85 years old in good health. CDR3s include the opening cysteine and the closing phenylalanine or tryptophan. Fields, in order: D gene, clone size, J gene, V gene, CDR3 DNA, CDR3 protein. The D gene is left open where the match is weak. Clone size is stated in some rows and not others, as once, few, many or a class when expanded.

-,-,TRBJ1-4,TRBV5-1,TGCGCCAGCACACTTGGCAGGGATCCCCTTTCAACTAATGAAAAACTGTTTTTT,CASTLGRDPLSTNEKLFF
-,-,TRBJ1-2,TRBV3-1,TGTGCCAGCAGCCGCGGACAGTCTGGTTCAAACTATGGCTACACCTTC,CASSRGQSGSNYGYTF
TRBD2,few,TRBJ2-4,TRBV2,TGTGCCAGCAGTGAGATTGGCGGGGGGGACAAAAACATTCAGTACTTC,CASSEIGGGDKNIQYF
-,-,TRBJ2-1,TRBV12-3/TRBV12-4,TGTGCCAGCAGTTTTTTCAGGGGCTCCTACAATGGGCAGTTCTTC,CASSFFRGSYNGQFF
-,few,TRBJ2-1,TRBV7-7,TGTGCAAGCGGGGTAGACAGGGTAAATGAGCAGTTCTTC,CASGVDRVNEQFF
-,-,TRBJ2-3,TRBV5-1,TGCGCCAGCAGCTTGGCTCACTTGGGGGATACGCAGTATTTT,CASSLAHLGDTQYF
-,-,TRBJ2-7,TRBV29-1,TGCAGCGTTGGACAGCCTTCCTACGAGCAGTACTTC,CSVGQPSYEQYF
-,once,TRBJ1-3,TRBV24-1,TGTGCCACCAGTGATTTGAAACAGCCTCGCTCTGGAAACACCATATATTTT,CATSDLKQPRSGNTIYF
-,-,TRBJ2-3,TRBV19,TGTGCCAGTAGTATAGGAGCGACAGATACGCAGTATTTT,CASSIGATDTQYF
TRBD2,few,TRBJ2-1,TRBV28,TGTGCCAGCAGTTACGCCGGACTAGCGGGGGAGGGAAATGAGCAGTTCTTC,CASSYAGLAGEGNEQFF
TRBD1,few,TRBJ1-4,TRBV19,TGTGCCAGTAGTCCCGGGACAGGGTTGGCTAATGAAAAACTGTTTTTT,CASSPGTGLANEKLFF
TRBD1,-,TRBJ2-7,TRBV3-1,TGTGCCAGCGGAGACAGGGGGACTTACTACGAGCAGTACTTC,CASGDRGTYYEQYF
-,-,TRBJ1-3,TRBV6-5,TGTGCCAGCAGTTCTACAGGTGGGGGAGGCGCTGGAAACACCATATATTTT,CASSSTGGGGAGNTIYF
-,few,TRBJ1-5,TRBV12-3/TRBV12-4,TGTGCCAGCAGTTTAGGGCTCGCTGGCAATCAGCCCCAGCATTTT,CASSLGLAGNQPQHF
-,few,TRBJ2-2,TRBV29-1,TGCAGCGTCGAACGCCTACAGGGAAGGAACACCGGGGAGCTGTTTTTT,CSVERLQGRNTGELFF
-,-,TRBJ1-2,TRBV7-9,TGTGCCAGCATCCTATACGGGGCTGGGAACTATGGCTACACCTTC,CASILYGAGNYGYTF
-,many,TRBJ1-6,TRBV30,TGTGCCTGGACTAGGGTAATGGATTCACCCCTCCACTTT,CAWTRVMDSPLHF
-,once,TRBJ1-5,TRBV20-1,TGCAGTGCTCCAATTGATAGCAATCAGCCCCAGCATTTT,CSAPIDSNQPQHF
-,-,TRBJ2-1,TRBV29-1,TGCAGCTTGTCGGGACTTTCCAATGAGCAGTTCTTC,CSLSGLSNEQFF
-,few,TRBJ1-1,TRBV12-3/TRBV12-4,TGTGCCAGCAGTTTCACGGGCATAGAGGCTTTCTTT,CASSFTGIEAFF
-,-,TRBJ1-4,TRBV24-1,TGTGCCACCAGTGACTCCGGGGCCGGCAGGGAAAAACTGTTTTTT,CATSDSGAGREKLFF
TRBD1,few,TRBJ1-2,TRBV4-3,TGCGCCAGCAGCCAAGAAATTTGGGGGGACAGGGCTCGTGGCTACACCTTC,CASSQEIWGDRARGYTF
TRBD2,-,TRBJ2-1,TRBV7-2,TGTGCCAGCAGCTTAATGGGGACTAGCGTCTACAATGAGCAGTTCTTC,CASSLMGTSVYNEQFF
TRBD1,-,TRBJ2-5,TRBV9,TGTGCCAGCAGCGCACACAGGGGGCAGGGGGAGACCCAGTACTTC,CASSAHRGQGETQYF
TRBD2,-,TRBJ2-5,TRBV4-2,TGTGCCAGCAGCCAAGAGTCGAGCGGGATGGGTGAGACCCAGTACTTC,CASSQESSGMGETQYF
-,-,TRBJ1-1,TRBV5-1,TGCGCCAGCAGCTTGCTCCAGGGGACCTTGAACACTGAAGCTTTCTTT,CASSLLQGTLNTEAFF
-,few,TRBJ1-1,TRBV11-2,TGTGCCAGCAGCTTAATGGCCAGCATGAACACTGAAGCTTTCTTT,CASSLMASMNTEAFF
-,many,TRBJ2-5,TRBV15,TGTGCCACCAAAGGAAGGACCGCTCGAGAGACCCAGTACTTC,CATKGRTARETQYF
-,-,TRBJ2-1,TRBV20-1,TGCAGTTCGGACGGGCCCTGCAATGAGCAGTTCTTC,CSSDGPCNEQFF
-,-,TRBJ1-2,TRBV19,TGTGCCAGTAGGATGGGCAGGCCTGGCTATGGCTACACCTTC,CASRMGRPGYGYTF
TRBD1,-,TRBJ1-1,TRBV12-3/TRBV12-4,TGTGCCAGCAGCCAGGGGGCAGGAGCTTTCTTT,CASSQGAGAFF
TRBD2,-,TRBJ2-2,TRBV5-1,TGCGCCAGCAGCTTGACTAGCGGGGGGGCCCTTACCGGGGAGCTGTTTTTT,CASSLTSGGALTGELFF
-,-,TRBJ2-3,TRBV6-6,TGTGCCAGCAGTTCCCAAACAGATACGCAGTATTTT,CASSSQTDTQYF
TRBD1,-,TRBJ1-2,TRBV12-3/TRBV12-4,TGTGCCAGCACCGCGTGGACAGGAAACTATGGCTACACCTTC,CASTAWTGNYGYTF
-,-,TRBJ1-3,TRBV28,TGTGCCAGCAGTTCGATCTTCGAAAAGGACACCATATATTTT,CASSSIFEKDTIYF
TRBD1,-,TRBJ2-2,TRBV29-1,TGCAGCGTTGTGGGACAGGTGAACACCGGGGAGCTGTTTTTT,CSVVGQVNTGELFF
-,-,TRBJ2-5,TRBV12-3/TRBV12-4,TGTGCCAGCAACCTCCGTCACCAAGAGACCCAGTACTTC,CASNLRHQETQYF
-,-,TRBJ1-4,TRBV29-1,TGCAGCGCTTCGACCGACATTGGGGAAAAACTGTTTTTT,CSASTDIGEKLFF
TRBD1,few,TRBJ1-2,TRBV9,TGTGCCAGCAGCGCCAGGACAGGGGCTAACTATGGCTACACCTTC,CASSARTGANYGYTF
TRBD1,-,TRBJ1-3,TRBV12-5,TGTGCTAGCAGGGACAGGGAATCGAACACCATATATTTT,CASRDRESNTIYF
-,-,TRBJ2-6,TRBV20-1,TGCAGTGCTAGCGTCAGTGGAGGCTCTGGGGCCAACGTCCTGACTTTC,CSASVSGGSGANVLTF
TRBD2,-,TRBJ2-7,TRBV20-1,TGCAGTGCTAGAGTCCCTAGCGGGGGGTTCCACGAGCAGTACTTC,CSARVPSGGFHEQYF
-,few,TRBJ2-4,TRBV24-1,TGTGCCTCCCGTCCACCGGGACTAGCCAAAAACATTCAGTACTTC,CASRPPGLAKNIQYF